The 8 T cell receptor beta chains below were found in one sample sequenced in a study of cytomegalovirus exposure and HLA in healthy donors (dated by TCRdb to about 2017). The library came from the immunoSEQ multiplex PCR assay. The multiplex PCR relied on a mix of 60 forward primers for TCR Vbeta segments and 13 reverse primers for TCR Jbeta segments. TCRdb carries this immuneACCESS record with in-frame sequences only. Its versions omit some clonotypes, under half of them owing to an unresolved V gene in the studies checked, with the rest unexplained. This sample holds approximately 110,000 clones; 80% to 85% were observed only once. Approximately 0.99% of the sample comes from the top ten. The specimen sequenced was PBMCs. These receptors all come from a woman aged 25 to 39 in good health and CMV-seronegative.

V usage is TRBV6-5 and J usage is TRBJ1-2, with TRBD1 matching over 11 bases. With 6 bases clipped from V and 7 bases from J, the junction kept 4 bases outside the gene matches. The CDR3 runs 13 residues. Germline V gene data show CDR1 as MNHEY and CDR2 as SVGAGI. For the CDR3, the DNA is TGTGCCAGCAGCAGGACAGGGGGCTCTGGCTACACCTTC. Protein product: CASSRTGGSGYTF.

As for this clone: The germline gene is not matched at one end of the junction; a read error may be the cause. The gene calls are TRBV19 and TRBJ1-2; 10 bases map to TRBD1. Germline V gene data show CDR1 as LNHDA and CDR2 as SQIVND (reference sequence). The CDR3 runs 14 residues. As DNA, the CDR3 is TGTGCCAGTAGTATAGACCGGGACAGGGGCCACCACCTTTTC. This codes for CASSIDRDRGHHLF.

This clone was counted between two and nine times. The chain uses TRBV5-1 and TRBJ2-1; D unclear. Trimming removed 0 bases from V and 3 bases from J, with 7 bases in between. The CDR3 length is 14 residues. Germline values: CDR1 SGHRS, CDR2 YFSETQ. In DNA form, the CDR3 reads TGCGCCAGCAGCTTGGAGCAGGACTACAATGAGCAGTTCTTC. Residues: CASSLEQDYNEQFF.

V gene TRBV11-3 combines with J gene TRBJ1-2; 8 bases fit TRBD1. Germline V lookup: CDR1 SGHNT, CDR2 YENEEA. This CDR3 is 13 amino acids long. The V gene end was trimmed by 5 bases and the J gene end by 7 bases; junction bases not matched to a gene: 6. The CDR3 coding sequence is TGTGCCAGCAGCCACCGACAGGGGTCTGGCTACACCTTC. It yields the protein CASSHRQGSGYTF.

The chain combines TRBV10-1 with TRBJ2-3; TRBD1 matches at 9 bases. The CDR3 runs to 14 residues. V lost 10 bases and J lost 2; bases outside the gene matches: 7. Germline CDR1 and CDR2: WNHNN and SYGVQD (reference sequence). In DNA, the CDR3 is TGCGCCATCGGGGACAGGGCAAACACAGATACGCAGTATTTT. This translates into CAIGDRANTDTQYF.

This clone showed up just a few times. This chain uses TRBV5-5 with TRBJ1-2; 7 nucleotides align to TRBD1. The junction had 6 bases not matched to a gene; V was cut back by 0 bases and J by 4 bases. Germline V gene sequence: CDR1 SGHKS, CDR2 YYEKEE (reference sequence). The CDR3 loop spans 15 amino acids. DNA of the CDR3: TGTGCCAGCAGCTTGGGACAGGGAAACACCTATGGCTACACCTTC. Its translation is CASSLGQGNTYGYTF.

This clone was detected a few times. The chain links TRBV19 to TRBJ2-1, with 10 bases aligning to TRBD1. The CDR3 has 15 residues. Germline assignment: CDR1 LNHDA and CDR2 SQIVND (reference sequence). The J segment lost 5 bases and the V segment lost 6 bases, leaving 7 bases of the junction unmatched. CDR3 in amino acids: CASSLDRGLNNEQFF. CDR3 nucleotides: TGTGCCAGTAGCCTTGACAGGGGGCTGAACAATGAGCAGTTCTTC.

The rearrangement links TRBV5-1 to TRBJ1-1; 8 bases match TRBD1. The CDR3 consists of 14 residues. In germline, CDR1 is SGHRS, CDR2 YFSETQ. With 4 bases clipped from V and 9 bases from J, the junction kept 11 bases outside the gene matches. The CDR3 here is CASSEQGGQTKAFF. DNA of the CDR3: TGCGCCAGCAGCGAACAGGGGGGTCAGACTAAAGCTTTCTTT. The full variable domain, completed using reference TRBV5-1 and TRBJ1-1, is KAGVTQTPRYLIKTRGQQVTLSCSPISGHRSVSWYQQTPGQGLQFLFEYFSETQRNKGNFPGRFSGRQFSNSRSEMNVSTLELGDSALYLCASSEQGGQTKAFFGQGTRLTVV.